This T cell receptor beta chain comes out of a study of CD8+CD57+ T cells in acquired aplastic anemia. CDR3 and TCR beta VDJ profiling relied on a genomic DNA template. MiXCR, applied by TCRdb to the reads, yields one record per CDR3 protein. The sample consists of hundreds of thousands of distinct CDR3 sequences, about 70% of them appearing once. The CDR3 is 14 residues long. V lost 0 bases and J 13 bases, leaving 20 bases between the germline ends. In germline, CDR1 is SGDLS, CDR2 YYNGEE. V gene TRBV9 combines with J gene TRBJ2-7; D possibly corresponds to TRBD2 (5 bases). This sequence was found in a human donor in good health, serving as a control. The sample consisted of sorted CD4+, CD8+, or CD8+CD57+ T cells (not recorded which) from PBMCs. CDR3 coding DNA: TGTGCCAGCAGCGTAGAAGAGAGGGCACCCCTCCACTACTTC. It translates to CASSVEERAPLHYF.